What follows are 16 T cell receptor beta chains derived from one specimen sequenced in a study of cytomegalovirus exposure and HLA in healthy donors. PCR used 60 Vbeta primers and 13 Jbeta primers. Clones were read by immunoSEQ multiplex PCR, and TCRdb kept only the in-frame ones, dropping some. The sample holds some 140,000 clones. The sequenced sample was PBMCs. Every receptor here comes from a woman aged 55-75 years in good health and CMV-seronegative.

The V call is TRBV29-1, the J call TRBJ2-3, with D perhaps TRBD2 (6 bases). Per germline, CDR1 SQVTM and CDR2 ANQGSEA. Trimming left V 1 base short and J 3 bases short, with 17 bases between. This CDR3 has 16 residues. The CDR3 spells CSVEGDSGGVTDTQYF. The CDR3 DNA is TGCAGCGTTGAAGGGGATTCGGGCGGGGTGACAGATACGCAGTATTTT.

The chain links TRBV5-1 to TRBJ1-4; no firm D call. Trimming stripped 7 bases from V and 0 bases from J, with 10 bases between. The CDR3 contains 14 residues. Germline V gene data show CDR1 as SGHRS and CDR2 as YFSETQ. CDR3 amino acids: CASSSETTNEKLFF. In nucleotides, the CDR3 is TGCGCCAGCTCGTCCGAGACAACTAATGAAAAACTGTTTTTT.

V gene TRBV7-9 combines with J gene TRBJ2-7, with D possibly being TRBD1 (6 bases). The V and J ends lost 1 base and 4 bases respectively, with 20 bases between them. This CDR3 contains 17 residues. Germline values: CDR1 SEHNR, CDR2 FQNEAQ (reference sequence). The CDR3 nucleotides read TGTGCCAGCAGCTTAGACTGGACAGAGCCGGGTGGTTACGAGCAGTACTTC. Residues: CASSLDWTEPGGYEQYF.

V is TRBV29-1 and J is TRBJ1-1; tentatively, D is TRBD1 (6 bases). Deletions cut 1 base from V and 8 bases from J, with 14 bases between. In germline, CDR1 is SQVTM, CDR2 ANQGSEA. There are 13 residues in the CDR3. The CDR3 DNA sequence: TGCAGCGTTGAAGTCGGCAGGGGCAGCGAAGCTTTCTTT. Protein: CSVEVGRGSEAFF.

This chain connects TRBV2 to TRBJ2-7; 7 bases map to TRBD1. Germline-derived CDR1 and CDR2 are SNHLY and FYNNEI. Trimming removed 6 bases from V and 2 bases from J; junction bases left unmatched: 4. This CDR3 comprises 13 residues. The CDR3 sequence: CASRTTGAYEQYF. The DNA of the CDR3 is TGTGCCAGCAGAACTACAGGGGCCTACGAGCAGTACTTC.

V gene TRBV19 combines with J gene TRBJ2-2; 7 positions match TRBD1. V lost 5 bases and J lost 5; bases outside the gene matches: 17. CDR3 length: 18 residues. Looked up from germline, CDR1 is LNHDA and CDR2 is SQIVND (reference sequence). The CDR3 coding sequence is TGTGCCAGTAGTTCCCTAACAGGGGCGAGGGTTGAAACCGGGGAGCTGTTTTTT. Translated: CASSSLTGARVETGELFF.

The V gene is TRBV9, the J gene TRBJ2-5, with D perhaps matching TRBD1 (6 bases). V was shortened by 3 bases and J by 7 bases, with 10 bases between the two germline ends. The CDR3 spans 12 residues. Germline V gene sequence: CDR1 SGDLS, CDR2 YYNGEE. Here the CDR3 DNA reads TGTGCCAGCAGCGCCCAAGGGGGGACCCAGTACTTC. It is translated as CASSAQGGTQYF.

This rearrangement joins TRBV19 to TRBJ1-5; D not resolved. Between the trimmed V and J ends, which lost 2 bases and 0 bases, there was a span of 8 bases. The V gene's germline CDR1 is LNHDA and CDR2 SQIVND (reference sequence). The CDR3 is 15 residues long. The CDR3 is CASSIQKNSNQPQHF. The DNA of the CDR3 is TGTGCCAGTAGTATACAAAAAAATAGCAATCAGCCCCAGCATTTT.

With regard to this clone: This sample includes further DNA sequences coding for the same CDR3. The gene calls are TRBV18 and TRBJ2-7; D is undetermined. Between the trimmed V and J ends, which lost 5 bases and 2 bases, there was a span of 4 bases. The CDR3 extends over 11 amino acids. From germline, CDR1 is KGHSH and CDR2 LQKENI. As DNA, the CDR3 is TGTGCCAGCTCAACAACCTACGAGCAGTACTTC. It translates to CASSTTYEQYF.

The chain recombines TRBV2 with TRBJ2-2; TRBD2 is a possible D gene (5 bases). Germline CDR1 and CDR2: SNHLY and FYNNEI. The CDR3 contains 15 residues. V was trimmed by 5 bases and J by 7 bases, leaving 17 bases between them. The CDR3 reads CASSKRTSSIGELFF. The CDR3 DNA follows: TGTGCCAGCAGTAAAAGGACTTCATCGATCGGGGAGCTGTTTTTT.

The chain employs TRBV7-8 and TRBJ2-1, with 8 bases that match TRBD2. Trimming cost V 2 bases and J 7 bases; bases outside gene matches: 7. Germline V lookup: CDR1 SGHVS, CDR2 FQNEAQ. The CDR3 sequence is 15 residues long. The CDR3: CASSLRREGRNEQFF. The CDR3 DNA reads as TGTGCCAGCAGCTTACGACGGGAGGGACGGAATGAGCAGTTCTTC. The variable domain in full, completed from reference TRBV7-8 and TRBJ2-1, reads GAGVSQSPRYKVAKRGQDVALRCDPISGHVSLFWYQQALGQGPEFLTYFQNEAQLDKSGLPSDRFFAERPEGSVSTLKIQRTQQEDSAVYLCASSLRREGRNEQFFGPGTRLTVL.

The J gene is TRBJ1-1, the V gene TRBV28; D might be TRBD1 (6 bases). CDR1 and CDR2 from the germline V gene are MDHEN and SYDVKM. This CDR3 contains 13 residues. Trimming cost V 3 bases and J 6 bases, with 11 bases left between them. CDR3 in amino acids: CASSFQGRAEAFF. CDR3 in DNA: TGTGCCAGCAGTTTCCAGGGGAGGGCTGAAGCTTTCTTT.

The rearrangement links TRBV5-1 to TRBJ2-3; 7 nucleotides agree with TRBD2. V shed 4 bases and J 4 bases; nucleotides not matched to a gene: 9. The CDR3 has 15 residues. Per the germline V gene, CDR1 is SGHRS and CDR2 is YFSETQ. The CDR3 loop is CASSVQRGGADTQYF. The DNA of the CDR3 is TGCGCCAGCAGCGTCCAGCGGGGCGGGGCAGATACGCAGTATTTT.

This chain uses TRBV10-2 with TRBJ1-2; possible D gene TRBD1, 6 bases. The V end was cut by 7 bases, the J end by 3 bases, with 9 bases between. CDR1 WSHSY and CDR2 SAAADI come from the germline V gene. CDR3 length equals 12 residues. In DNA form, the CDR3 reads TGCGCCAGCAATCCAGGGGACTATGGCTACACCTTC. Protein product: CASNPGDYGYTF.

The CDR3 nucleotides are TGCGCCAGCAGCTTCGCCAGTACCGGGGAGCTGTTTTTT. Translating gives CASSFASTGELFF. This rearrangement joins TRBV5-1 to TRBJ2-2; D unclear. From germline, CDR1 is SGHRS and CDR2 YFSETQ. The V end lost 2 bases, the J end lost 5 bases, and 7 bases lay between the germline ends. CDR3 size: 13 residues. Drawing the rest from reference TRBV5-1 and TRBJ2-2, the complete variable domain is KAGVTQTPRYLIKTRGQQVTLSCSPISGHRSVSWYQQTPGQGLQFLFEYFSETQRNKGNFPGRFSGRQFSNSRSEMNVSTLELGDSALYLCASSFASTGELFFGEGSRLTVL.

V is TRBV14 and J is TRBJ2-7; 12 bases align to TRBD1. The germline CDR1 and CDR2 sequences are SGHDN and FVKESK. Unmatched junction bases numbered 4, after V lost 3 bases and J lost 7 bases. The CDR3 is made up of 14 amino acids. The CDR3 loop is CASSQGTGGREQYF. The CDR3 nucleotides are TGTGCCAGCAGCCAGGGGACAGGGGGCCGGGAGCAGTACTTC. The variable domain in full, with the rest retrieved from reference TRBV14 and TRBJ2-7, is EAGVTQFPSHSVIEKGQTVTLRCDPISGHDNLYWYRRVMGKEIKFLLHFVKESKQDESGMPNNRFLAERTGGTYSTLKVQPAELEDSGVYFCASSQGTGGREQYFGPGTRLTVT.